Following are 31 T cell receptor beta chains from one sample sequenced in a study of naive and memory T cell subsets. An equimolar mix of two oligonucleotides served as the beta constant-region primer for TRBC1 and TRBC2. Ligated cDNA was amplified by four rounds of PCR with nested alpha and beta constant-region primers and SP2. MiXCR, run by TCRdb on the UMI-ligation and nested PCR reads, gives a single entry per CDR3 protein. The sample includes 130,000 or so distinct CDR3 sequences, roughly 36% of them seen just once. Sequencing was done on a sample of central memory CD4+ T cells from blood. The receptors derive from a human donor in good health.

At least ten counts were recorded for this clonotype. The chain couples TRBV20-1 to TRBJ2-1; 8 positions match TRBD2. The trim removed 5 bases at V and 6 bases at J, leaving 3 bases unmatched. In germline, CDR1 is DFQATT, CDR2 SNEGSKA (reference sequence). CDR3 length: 12 residues. CDR3 amino acids: CSASTSGNEQFF. CDR3 coding DNA: TGCAGTGCTTCAACTAGCGGCAATGAGCAGTTCTTC.

The V call is TRBV3-1, the J call TRBJ2-7; possible D gene TRBD1, 7 bases. From germline, CDR1 is LGHDT and CDR2 YNNKEL (reference sequence). The CDR3 loop spans 16 amino acids. The ends were cut back, 4 bases at V and 2 bases at J, with 18 bases in the middle. CDR3 protein: CASSPDADRRAYEQYF. CDR3 nucleotide sequence: TGTGCCAGCAGCCCCGATGCGGACAGGAGGGCCTACGAGCAGTACTTC.

The V gene is TRBV11-2, the J gene TRBJ2-5; D tentatively reads TRBD1 or TRBD2 (5 bases each). The ends were cut back, 3 bases at V and 3 bases at J, with 11 bases in the middle. The CDR3 extends over 14 amino acids. Germline CDR1 reads SGHAT; CDR2 reads FQNNGV. CDR3 bases: TGTGCCAGCAGCTTCCGGGGCAGGAAAGAGACCCAGTACTTC. Its protein is CASSFRGRKETQYF.

V usage is TRBV7-2 and J usage is TRBJ2-7, with 9 bases that match TRBD1. Trimming cost V 5 bases and J 2 bases; bases outside gene matches: 4. The CDR3 covers 14 residues. Germline lookup yields CDR1 SGHTA and CDR2 FQGNSA. The CDR3 nucleotides read TGTGCCAGCAGCCTATACAGGGGGCCCTACGAGCAGTACTTC. It translates to CASSLYRGPYEQYF.

This clonotype was detected only a few times. The chain recombines TRBV20-1 with TRBJ1-5, with D maybe TRBD1 (5 bases). The V and J ends lost 3 bases and 6 bases respectively, with 18 bases between them. Germline assignment: CDR1 DFQATT and CDR2 SNEGSKA (reference sequence). The CDR3 sequence is 15 residues long. In nucleotides, the CDR3 is TGCAGTGCTAGGGACCAAGGAAGGGGTGGTCAGCCCCAGCATTTT. This translates into CSARDQGRGGQPQHF.

This clonotype has only a few counts. The J gene is TRBJ2-4, the V gene TRBV7-2; 11 bases map to TRBD2. Germline V gene sequence: CDR1 SGHTA, CDR2 FQGNSA. The CDR3 contains 16 residues. The V and J ends lost 5 bases and 4 bases, in that order; junction bases with no gene match: 7. As DNA, the CDR3 is TGTGCCAGCAGCCTCCAGGGGACTAGCGGAAAAAACATTCAGTACTTC. Its translation: CASSLQGTSGKNIQYF.

This clonotype has at least ten counts. V and J are TRBV20-1 and TRBJ2-7, with D hard to call. Per germline, CDR1 DFQATT and CDR2 SNEGSKA (reference sequence). The CDR3 contains 15 residues. V was pared by 0 bases and J by 0 bases, with 12 bases between. CDR3 loop: CSARDFLGNSYEQYF. The CDR3 DNA is TGCAGTGCTAGAGATTTTTTAGGCAACTCCTACGAGCAGTACTTC.

V usage is TRBV12-3 or TRBV12-4 and J usage is TRBJ2-1; the D is unclear. There are 12 residues in the CDR3. V was clipped by 6 bases and J by 8 bases, with 11 bases between them. The CDR3 protein is CASSRGRDEQFF. The CDR3 bases are TGTGCCAGCAGCCGAGGAAGGGATGAGCAGTTCTTC.

This clonotype was picked up a small number of times. The chain has TRBV11-2 and TRBJ2-1; D gene unclear. This CDR3 is built from 15 residues. Germline assignment: CDR1 SGHAT and CDR2 FQNNGV. Between the trimmed V and J ends, which lost 5 bases and 0 bases, there was a span of 11 bases. The CDR3 bases are TGTGCCAGCAGCCAGGACGTGAGCTCCTACAATGAGCAGTTCTTC. The encoded protein is CASSQDVSSYNEQFF.

This clonotype was observed a handful of times. The rearrangement uses TRBV7-6 and TRBJ2-3; 7 nucleotides align to TRBD1. Germline loops: CDR1 SGHVS, CDR2 FNYEAQ. CDR3 length: 15 residues. With 1 base clipped from V and 3 bases from J, the junction kept 4 bases outside the gene matches. The CDR3 is CASSLGFRGTDTQYF. In nucleotides, the CDR3 is TGTGCCAGCAGCTTAGGTTTCAGGGGGACAGATACGCAGTATTTT.

At least ten counts were recorded for this clonotype. The chain uses TRBV14 and TRBJ1-1; D call uncertain. This CDR3 comprises 13 residues. The germline V and J ends were trimmed by 7 bases and 3 bases, with 12 bases remaining between them. CDR1 SGHDN and CDR2 FVKESK come from the germline V gene. CDR3 nucleotides: TGTGCCAGCAAAAAACTCCCATACACTGAAGCTTTCTTT. Protein: CASKKLPYTEAFF.

This clonotype was detected a few times. The genes are TRBV19 and TRBJ2-7; TRBD2 is a possible D gene (5 bases). Germline CDR1 and CDR2: LNHDA and SQIVND (reference sequence). Trimming took 3 bases from V and 3 from J, leaving 9 bases between them. This CDR3 has 13 residues. The CDR3 sequence: CASSMARDYEQYF. The DNA of the CDR3 is TGTGCCAGTAGTATGGCACGGGACTACGAGCAGTACTTC.

This clonotype is a singleton in its sample. The CDR3 sequence is CASSSRLVSSYNEQFF. The CDR3, as DNA: TGTGCCAGCAGTTCCCGACTAGTTAGCTCCTACAATGAGCAGTTCTTC. The V call is TRBV6-5, the J call TRBJ2-1; D is perhaps TRBD2 (6 bases). Germline loops: CDR1 MNHEY, CDR2 SVGAGI. V lost 4 bases and J lost 0, with 13 bases in between. The CDR3 spans 16 residues.

J is TRBJ1-2 and V is TRBV28, with 7 bases aligning to TRBD1. The CDR3 consists of 17 residues. V shed 6 bases, J shed 5 bases, and the junction held 18 bases outside the gene matches. Germline V lookup: CDR1 MDHEN, CDR2 SYDVKM. In DNA, the CDR3 is TGTGCCAGCAGCCGACCTGACCGGGACAGCAAAATTTATGGCTACACCTTC. This translates into CASSRPDRDSKIYGYTF.

This clonotype was seen only a few times. This chain joins TRBV3-1 and TRBJ2-7, with TRBD2 identical over 10 bases. V was clipped by 3 bases and J by 6 bases; unmatched bases: 11. In germline, CDR1 is LGHDT, CDR2 YNNKEL (reference sequence). The CDR3 is 16 amino acids. The CDR3 nucleotides read TGTGCCAGCAGCCAGGGTAGCGGGAGGCCCGCGAGCGAGCAGTACTTC. It encodes CASSQGSGRPASEQYF.

This clonotype has more than one count but fewer than ten. The chain combines TRBV11-2 with TRBJ2-7, with 13 nucleotides matching TRBD2. Germline lookup yields CDR1 SGHAT and CDR2 FQNNGV. This CDR3 region has 16 residues. With 5 bases clipped from V and 0 bases from J, the junction kept 4 bases outside the gene matches. CDR3 sequence (DNA): TGTGCCAGCAGCCCACTAGCGGGAGGGCTCTCCTACGAGCAGTACTTC. As protein: CASSPLAGGLSYEQYF.

The chain links TRBV12-3 or TRBV12-4 to TRBJ1-2; perhaps TRBD1 as D (5 bases). The CDR3 runs 13 residues. The V and J ends lost 6 bases and 4 bases respectively, with 12 bases between them. The CDR3 here is CASSTQEFYGYTF. Written as DNA, the CDR3 is TGTGCCAGCAGCACACAGGAGTTCTATGGCTACACCTTC.

This clonotype came up many times. This chain connects TRBV29-1 to TRBJ2-3, with 7 bases fitting TRBD2. Per the germline V gene, CDR1 is SQVTM and CDR2 is ANQGSEA. This CDR3 is built from 14 residues. V trimming: 5 bases; J trimming: 2 bases; junction bases outside the gene matches: 7. CDR3 nucleotide sequence: TGCAGCGTTCCCCTGGGAGGGCCCACAGATACGCAGTATTTT. It translates to CSVPLGGPTDTQYF.

This clonotype has just a few counts. V and J are TRBV7-2 and TRBJ2-6; D unclear. The CDR3 runs to 16 residues. CDR1 is SGHTA, CDR2 FQGNSA, per germline. V lost 1 base, J lost 0 bases, and 7 bases lay in between. The CDR3 DNA follows: TGTGCCAGCAGCTTAGGTTCGGGCTCTGGGGCCAACGTCCTGACTTTC. Its translation is CASSLGSGSGANVLTF. The variable domain in full, with the rest retrieved from reference TRBV7-2 and TRBJ2-6, is GAGVSQSPSNKVTEKGKDVELRCDPISGHTALYWYRQSLGQGLEFLIYFQGNSAPDKSGLPSDRFSAERTGGSVSTLTIQRTQQEDSAVYLCASSLGSGSGANVLTFGAGSRLTVL.

The V gene is TRBV4-1, the J gene TRBJ1-1, with no clear D. The V and J ends lost 0 bases and 5 bases respectively, with 7 bases between them. Germline V lookup: CDR1 MGHRA, CDR2 YSYEKL. CDR3 length equals 13 residues. This CDR3 reads CASSQEGWTEAFF. As DNA, the CDR3 is TGCGCCAGCAGCCAAGAAGGTTGGACTGAAGCTTTCTTT.

This clonotype was observed a few times. V is TRBV20-1 and J is TRBJ2-5, with 7 nucleotides matching TRBD2. CDR1 and CDR2 from the germline V gene are DFQATT and SNEGSKA (reference sequence). The CDR3 spans 15 residues. V dropped 1 base and J dropped 3; count of bases not matched to a gene: 8. The CDR3 nucleotides read TGCAGTGCTAGAGGACCCCCAGGGAGGGAAGAGACCCAGTACTTC. The encoded protein is CSARGPPGREETQYF.

The rearrangement links TRBV28 to TRBJ2-1; D is unresolved. V dropped 2 bases and J dropped 8 bases, with 7 bases sitting between them. CDR3 length equals 12 residues. CDR1 MDHEN and CDR2 SYDVKM come from the germline V gene. DNA of the CDR3: TGTGCCAGCAGTTTAACCAGGCATGAGCAGTTCTTC. Translation: CASSLTRHEQFF.

The V and J genes are TRBV20-1 and TRBJ1-4; TRBD1 agrees at 7 bases. V shed 6 bases and J 8 bases; nucleotides not matched to a gene: 12. Germline V lookup: CDR1 DFQATT, CDR2 SNEGSKA (reference sequence). The CDR3 has 14 amino acids. The CDR3 sequence is CSAEQGRPGEKLFF. CDR3 sequence (DNA): TGCAGTGCGGAACAGGGGCGGCCGGGAGAAAAACTGTTTTTT.

In its sample, this clonotype was seen a few times. This sequence joins TRBV3-2 and TRBJ2-1. TRBV3-2 counts as a pseudogene. CDR3 length: 11 residues. CDR3 in DNA: TGTGCCACCCATTTTTACAATGAGCAGTTCTTC. It specifies CATHFYNEQFF.

The chain carries TRBV11-3 and TRBJ2-2, with a possible D match to TRBD2 (6 bases). The CDR3 totals 17 residues. V lost 0 bases and J 0 bases, leaving 11 bases between the germline ends. CDR1 and CDR2 (germline): SGHNT, YENEEA. The CDR3 DNA is TGTGCCAGCAGCTTAGACTCGGGAGTAACGAACACCGGGGAGCTGTTTTTT. Translated: CASSLDSGVTNTGELFF. The full variable domain, with the rest looked up from reference TRBV11-3 and TRBJ2-2, is EAGVVQSPRYKIIEKKQPVAFWCNPISGHNTLYWYLQNLGQGPELLIRYENEEAVDDSQLPKDRFSAERLKGVDSTLKIQPAELGDSAVYLCASSLDSGVTNTGELFFGEGSRLTVL.

This clonotype was seen a handful of times. The chain links TRBV20-1 to TRBJ2-7; TRBD1 might be the D (6 bases). The germline V and J ends were trimmed by 1 base and 2 bases, with 6 bases remaining between them. The germline gives CDR1 DFQATT, CDR2 SNEGSKA (reference sequence). The CDR3 runs 12 residues. The CDR3 region has the DNA TGCAGTGCTAGAGGGGGGCCCTACGAGCAGTACTTC. This gives the protein CSARGGPYEQYF.

The CDR3, as DNA: TGCGCCAGCAGCTTGGCCTTGGCGAACAATGAGCAGTTCTTC. It specifies CASSLALANNEQFF. The V call is TRBV5-1, the J call TRBJ2-1; D gene ambiguous. V lost 0 bases and J 5 bases, leaving 9 bases between the germline ends. From germline, CDR1 is SGHRS and CDR2 YFSETQ. CDR3 length: 14 residues.

J is TRBJ2-5 and V is TRBV7-9; 7 bases align to TRBD2. Germline CDR1 and CDR2: SEHNR and FQNEAQ (reference sequence). This CDR3 is built from 17 residues. The V and J ends lost 1 base and 1 base, in that order; junction bases with no gene match: 9. The DNA for the CDR3 is TGTGCCAGCAGCTTAGATCCCGGTCTAGCGGCCCAAGAGACCCAGTACTTC. It translates to CASSLDPGLAAQETQYF.

In its sample, this clonotype was seen a few times. The CDR3 DNA follows: TGCAGTGCCACTAAGGCGGTGGGCTGGGAGACCCAGTACTTC. Residues: CSATKAVGWETQYF. This rearrangement joins TRBV20-1 to TRBJ2-5; D remains ambiguous. Trimming left V 6 bases short and J 5 bases short, with 19 bases between. CDR1 is DFQATT and CDR2 is SNEGSKA in the germline V gene (reference sequence). This CDR3 is 14 amino acids long.

The chain carries TRBV6-5 and TRBJ2-2, with 9 bases that match TRBD2. With 4 bases clipped from V and 5 bases from J, the junction kept 8 bases outside the gene matches. The CDR3 contains 16 residues. Germline CDR1 and CDR2: MNHEY and SVGAGI. The CDR3 protein is CASSFFSGSRTGELFF. CDR3 DNA sequence: TGTGCCAGCAGTTTCTTTAGCGGGAGCCGAACCGGGGAGCTGTTTTTT.

This chain uses TRBV7-6 with TRBJ2-3, with 11 bases fitting TRBD2. V was clipped by 5 bases and J by 1 base; unmatched bases: 2. There are 15 residues in the CDR3. Germline values: CDR1 SGHVS, CDR2 FNYEAQ. The CDR3 loop reads CASSPTSGGTDTQYF. The CDR3 nucleotides read TGTGCCAGCAGCCCGACTAGCGGGGGCACAGATACGCAGTATTTT.